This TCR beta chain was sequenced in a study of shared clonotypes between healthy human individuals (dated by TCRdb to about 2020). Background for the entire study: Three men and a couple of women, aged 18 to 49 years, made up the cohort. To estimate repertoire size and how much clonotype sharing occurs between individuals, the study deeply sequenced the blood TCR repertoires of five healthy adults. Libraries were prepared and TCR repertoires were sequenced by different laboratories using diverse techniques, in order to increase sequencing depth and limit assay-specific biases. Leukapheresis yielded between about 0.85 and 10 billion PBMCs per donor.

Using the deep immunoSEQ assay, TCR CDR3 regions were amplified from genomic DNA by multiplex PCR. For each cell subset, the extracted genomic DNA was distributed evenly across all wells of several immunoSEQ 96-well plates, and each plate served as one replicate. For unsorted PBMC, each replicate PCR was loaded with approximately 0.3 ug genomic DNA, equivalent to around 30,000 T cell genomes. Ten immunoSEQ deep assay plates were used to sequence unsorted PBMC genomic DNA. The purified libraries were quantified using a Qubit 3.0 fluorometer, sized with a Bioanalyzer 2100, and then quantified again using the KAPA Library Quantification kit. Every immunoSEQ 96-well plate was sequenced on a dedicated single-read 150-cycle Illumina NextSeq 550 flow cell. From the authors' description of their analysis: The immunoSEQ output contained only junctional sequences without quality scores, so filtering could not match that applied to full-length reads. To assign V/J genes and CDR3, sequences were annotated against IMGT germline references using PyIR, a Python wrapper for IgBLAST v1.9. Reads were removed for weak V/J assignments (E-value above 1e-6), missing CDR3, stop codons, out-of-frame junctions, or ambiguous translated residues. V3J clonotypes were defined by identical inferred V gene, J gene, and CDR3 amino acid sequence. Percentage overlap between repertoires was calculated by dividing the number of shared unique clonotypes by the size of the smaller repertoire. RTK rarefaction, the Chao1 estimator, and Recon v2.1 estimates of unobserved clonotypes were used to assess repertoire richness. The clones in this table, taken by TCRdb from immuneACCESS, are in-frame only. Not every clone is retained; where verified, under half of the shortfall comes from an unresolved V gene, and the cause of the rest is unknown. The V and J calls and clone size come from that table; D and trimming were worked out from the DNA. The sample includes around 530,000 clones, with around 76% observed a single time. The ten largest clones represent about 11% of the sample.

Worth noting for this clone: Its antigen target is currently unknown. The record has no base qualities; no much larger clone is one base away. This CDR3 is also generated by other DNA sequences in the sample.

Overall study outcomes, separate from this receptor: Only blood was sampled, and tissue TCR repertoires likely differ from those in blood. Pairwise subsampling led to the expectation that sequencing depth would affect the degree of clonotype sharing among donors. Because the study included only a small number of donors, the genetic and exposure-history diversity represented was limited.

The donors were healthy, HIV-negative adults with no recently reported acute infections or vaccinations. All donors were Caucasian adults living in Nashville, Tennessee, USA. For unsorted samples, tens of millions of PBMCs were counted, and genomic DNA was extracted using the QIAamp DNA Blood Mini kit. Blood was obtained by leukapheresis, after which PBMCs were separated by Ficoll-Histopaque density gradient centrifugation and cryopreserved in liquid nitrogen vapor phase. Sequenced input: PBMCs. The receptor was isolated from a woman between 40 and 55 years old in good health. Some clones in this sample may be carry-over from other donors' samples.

The bases are TGTGCCAGCAGTCCAACTAGCACAGATACGCAGTATTTT. This gives the protein CASSPTSTDTQYF. Here the chain combines TRBV28 and TRBJ2-3, with the D gene not confidently named. The germline V gene supplies CDR1 MDHEN and CDR2 SYDVKM. The V and J ends are trimmed by 5 bases and 0 bases, leaving 6 bases between them. From the cysteine through the phenylalanine, the CDR3 covers 13 amino acids. CDR3 DNA is the only sequence kept; it has 39 bases, read in frame from the first base.